What follows are 20 T cell receptor beta chains derived from one specimen sequenced in a study of blood T cell repertoires in COVID-19. Profiled with immunoSEQ multiplex PCR; TCRdb holds only in-frame clones, not every one. In the table there are 200,000 to 300,000 clones, approximately 90% of which are singletons. The sample consisted of PBMCs or T cells enriched from blood (not recorded which). Every receptor here comes from a man aged 50 to 60 who had been exposed to COVID-19.

The V gene is TRBV29-1, the J gene TRBJ1-2; no clear D gene. Trimming left V 7 bases short and J 3 bases short, with 15 bases between. The CDR3 covers 13 residues. CDR1 is SQVTM, CDR2 ANQGSEA, per germline. The CDR3 region has the DNA TGCAGCGCCTTTTTCCAAATAGACTATGGCTACACCTTC. Amino acid sequence: CSAFFQIDYGYTF.

The chain combines TRBV3-1 (or the pseudogene TRBV3-2) with TRBJ1-1, with D uncertain. Per the germline V gene, CDR1 is LGHDT and CDR2 is YNNKEL (reference sequence). V lost 4 bases and J 4 bases, leaving 10 bases between the germline ends. The CDR3 totals 13 residues. CDR3 nucleotide sequence: TGTGCCAGCAGCCGGCATTCAGGCACTGAAGCTTTCTTT. Its translation is CASSRHSGTEAFF.

The CDR3 region is CSASTAANYGYTF. For the CDR3, the DNA is TGCAGTGCTAGTACCGCAGCTAACTATGGCTACACCTTC. The chain couples TRBV20-1 to TRBJ1-2; no clear D gene. Deletions cut 3 bases from V and 0 bases from J, with 8 bases between. The CDR3 spans 13 residues. Germline loops: CDR1 DFQATT, CDR2 SNEGSKA (reference sequence).

The chain combines TRBV27 with TRBJ2-2, with D hard to call. Germline V gene data show CDR1 as MNHEY and CDR2 as SMNVEV (reference sequence). V was pared by 3 bases and J by 7 bases, with 6 bases between. The CDR3 has 12 residues. The CDR3 nucleotides read TGTGCCAGCAGTTTCCCCGGCGGGGAGCTGTTTTTT. Protein product: CASSFPGGELFF.

The J gene is TRBJ2-3, the V gene TRBV9, with 7 bases aligning to TRBD1. The CDR3 consists of 14 residues. CDR1 and CDR2 from the germline V gene are SGDLS and YYNGEE. V lost 6 bases and J lost 4; bases outside the gene matches: 8. In DNA, the CDR3 is TGTGCCAGCACAAAACAGGGGATGTCAGATACGCAGTATTTT. Its translation: CASTKQGMSDTQYF.

V is TRBV5-1 and J is TRBJ2-5, with TRBD2 identical over 10 bases. V lost 0 bases and J lost 2; bases outside the gene matches: 4. The germline V gene encodes CDR1 SGHRS and CDR2 YFSETQ. The length of the CDR3 is 16 residues. The CDR3 sequence is CASSLGGLAFQETQYF. The DNA for the CDR3 is TGCGCCAGCAGCTTGGGGGGACTAGCGTTTCAAGAGACCCAGTACTTC.

As for this clone: The junction shows a germline mismatch at one end, possibly a read error. This sequence joins TRBV7-7 and TRBJ2-7, with TRBD1 matching 7 bases. The CDR3 totals 13 residues. Germline CDR1 is SSHAT and CDR2 is FNYEAQ (reference sequence). CDR3 DNA sequence: TGTGCTAGCAGCTCCCGGGACAGTACTGAGCAGTACTTC. Translating it yields CASSSRDSTEQYF. Complete variable domain (other parts from reference TRBV7-7 and TRBJ2-7): GAGVSQSPRYKVTKRGQDVTLRCDPISSHATLYWYQQALGQGPEFLTYFNYEAQPDKSGLPSDRFSAERPEGSISTLTIQRTEQRDSAMYRCASSSRDSTEQYFGPGTRLTVT.

This clone was counted only a few times. The J gene is TRBJ1-4, the V gene TRBV18; maybe TRBD1 (6 bases). The CDR3 is 14 residues long. Trimming removed 6 bases from V and 6 bases from J, with 14 bases in between. Germline V gene data show CDR1 as KGHSH and CDR2 as LQKENI. CDR3 loop: CASSRAGDDEKLFF. CDR3 in DNA: TGTGCCAGCTCTCGGGCAGGGGATGATGAAAAACTGTTTTTT.

This CDR3 is CASSLGQYTEAFF. As DNA, the CDR3 is TGTGCCAGCAGCTTAGGGCAGTACACTGAAGCTTTCTTT. The rearrangement joins TRBV7-6 to TRBJ1-1; D not certain. V was cut by 1 base and J by 3 bases, with 6 bases left in between. Germline loops: CDR1 SGHVS, CDR2 FNYEAQ. This CDR3 is 13 amino acids long.

This clone was detected once. The chain couples TRBV19 to TRBJ2-3; 12 nucleotides match TRBD2. The germline CDR1 and CDR2 sequences are LNHDA and SQIVND (reference sequence). This CDR3 is 15 amino acids long. V dropped 5 bases and J dropped 5; count of bases not matched to a gene: 5. CDR3 DNA sequence: TGTGCCAGTAGTGCCTCACTAGCGGGAGGAGATACGCAGTATTTT. This translates into CASSASLAGGDTQYF.

The rearrangement uses TRBV6-1 and TRBJ1-5; 9 nucleotides match TRBD1. The germline V gene encodes CDR1 MNHNS and CDR2 SASEGT. CDR3 length: 16 residues. V trimming: 3 bases; J trimming: 3 bases; junction bases outside the gene matches: 6. DNA for the CDR3: TGTGCCAGCAGTGATAAAGGACAGGGGCACAATCAGCCCCAGCATTTT. Its protein product is CASSDKGQGHNQPQHF.

The chain has TRBV2 and TRBJ2-7, with 8 nucleotides matching TRBD2. The ends lost 4 bases at V and 3 bases at J; junction bases unmatched: 2. The germline V gene encodes CDR1 SNHLY and CDR2 FYNNEI. The CDR3 runs 13 residues. The CDR3 DNA follows: TGTGCCAGCAGTGTCGGGAGGGACTACGAGCAGTACGTC. As protein: CASSVGRDYEQYV.

The chain carries TRBV5-1 and TRBJ1-6; the D is unclear. V lost 0 bases, J lost 0 bases, and 13 bases lay in between. The CDR3 spans 18 residues. CDR1 is SGHRS and CDR2 is YFSETQ in the germline V gene. The CDR3 here is CASSLESGRSSYNSPLHF. CDR3 in DNA: TGCGCCAGCAGCTTGGAGTCGGGGAGGAGCTCCTATAATTCACCCCTCCACTTT. Supplemented by reference TRBV5-1 and TRBJ1-6, the full variable domain reads KAGVTQTPRYLIKTRGQQVTLSCSPISGHRSVSWYQQTPGQGLQFLFEYFSETQRNKGNFPGRFSGRQFSNSRSEMNVSTLELGDSALYLCASSLESGRSSYNSPLHFGNGTRLTVT.

The chain carries TRBV3-1 (or the pseudogene TRBV3-2) and TRBJ2-7; 10 nucleotides line up with TRBD1. Germline V gene lookup returns CDR1 LGHDT and CDR2 YNNKEL (reference sequence). V dropped 4 bases and J dropped 2; count of bases not matched to a gene: 2. The CDR3 is 14 amino acids. CDR3 bases: TGTGCCAGCAGCCTTGGGACAGGGGCCTACGAGCAGTACTTC. It yields the protein CASSLGTGAYEQYF.

The genes are TRBV4-1 and TRBJ1-1, with D maybe TRBD1 (5 bases). This CDR3 contains 14 residues. The V gene's germline CDR1 is MGHRA and CDR2 YSYEKL. Trimming stripped 3 bases from V and 5 bases from J, with 13 bases between. CDR3 in DNA: TGCGCCAGCAGCCACCCTTCTAGGGGTACTGAAGCTTTCTTT. Amino acids: CASSHPSRGTEAFF.

Of note for this clone: This same CDR3 is encoded by further DNA sequences in the sample. The chain links TRBV7-2 to TRBJ2-5; TRBD2 aligns across 7 bases. CDR1 is SGHTA and CDR2 is FQGNSA in the germline V gene. The CDR3 covers 13 residues. V was clipped by 4 bases and J by 5 bases; unmatched bases: 4. CDR3 in amino acids: CASSSGRGETQYF. The CDR3 DNA reads as TGTGCCAGCAGCTCCGGGCGGGGGGAGACCCAGTACTTC.

The J gene is TRBJ2-7, the V gene TRBV7-8; no clear D. Per the germline V gene, CDR1 is SGHVS and CDR2 is FQNEAQ. Trimming shortened V by 0 bases and J by 7 bases, and 4 bases separated the two germline ends. The CDR3 is 11 residues long. The CDR3 spells CASSLAREQYF. The CDR3, as DNA: TGTGCCAGCAGCTTAGCGAGGGAGCAGTACTTC.

This clone was detected once. The J gene is TRBJ2-1, the V gene TRBV28; D not certain. This CDR3 is built from 13 residues. CDR1 MDHEN and CDR2 SYDVKM come from the germline V gene. V lost 7 bases and J 7 bases, leaving 14 bases between the germline ends. CDR3 in DNA: TGTGCCAGCATGATCACAGCTGAGAATGAGCAGTTCTTC. It encodes CASMITAENEQFF.

J is TRBJ1-4 and V is TRBV3-1 (or the pseudogene TRBV3-2), with no clear D. Trimming pared 1 base from V and 0 bases from J, leaving 9 bases between. CDR3 length equals 16 residues. CDR1 LGHDT and CDR2 YNNKEL come from the germline V gene (reference sequence). CDR3 in DNA: TGTGCCAGCAGCCAAGTCCAGACTGCAACTAATGAAAAACTGTTTTTT. Protein product: CASSQVQTATNEKLFF.

V gene TRBV7-3 combines with J gene TRBJ2-1; D perhaps matches TRBD1 (6 bases). Trimming took off 2 bases at V and 0 bases at J, with 11 bases between the two ends. The CDR3 covers 16 residues. The germline V gene encodes CDR1 SGHTA and CDR2 FQGTGA. For the CDR3, the DNA is TGTGCCAGCAGCTTACAGGGGTCTAGCTCCTACAATGAGCAGTTCTTC. It specifies CASSLQGSSSYNEQFF.